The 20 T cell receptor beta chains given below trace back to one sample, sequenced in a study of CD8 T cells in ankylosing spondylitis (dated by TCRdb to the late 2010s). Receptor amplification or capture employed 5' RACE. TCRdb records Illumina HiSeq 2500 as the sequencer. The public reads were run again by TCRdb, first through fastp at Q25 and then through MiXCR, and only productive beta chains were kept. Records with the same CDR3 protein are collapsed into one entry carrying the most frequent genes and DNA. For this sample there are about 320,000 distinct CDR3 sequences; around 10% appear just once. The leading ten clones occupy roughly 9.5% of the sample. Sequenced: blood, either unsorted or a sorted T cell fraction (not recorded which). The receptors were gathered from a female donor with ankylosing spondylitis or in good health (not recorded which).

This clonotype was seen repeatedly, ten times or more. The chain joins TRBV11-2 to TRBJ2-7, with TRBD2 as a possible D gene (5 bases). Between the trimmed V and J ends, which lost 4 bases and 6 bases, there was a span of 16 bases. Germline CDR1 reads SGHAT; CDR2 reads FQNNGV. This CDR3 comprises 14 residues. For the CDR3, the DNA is TGTGCCAGCAGCTCCGTGAGTGCGGGCGTCGAGCAGTACTTC. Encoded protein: CASSSVSAGVEQYF.

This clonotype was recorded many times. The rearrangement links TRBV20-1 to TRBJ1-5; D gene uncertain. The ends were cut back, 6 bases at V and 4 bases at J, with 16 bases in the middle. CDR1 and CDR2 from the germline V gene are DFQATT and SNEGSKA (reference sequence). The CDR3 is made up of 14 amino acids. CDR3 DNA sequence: TGCAGTGCCGCCCGGGAAAGGTTGAATCAGCCCCAGCATTTT. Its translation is CSAARERLNQPQHF.

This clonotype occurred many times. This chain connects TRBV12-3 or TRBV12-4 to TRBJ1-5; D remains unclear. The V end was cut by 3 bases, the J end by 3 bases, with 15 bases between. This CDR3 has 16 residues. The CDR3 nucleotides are TGTGCCAGCAGTTTTAGTCTCACGGATCCCAATCAGCCCCAGCATTTT. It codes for CASSFSLTDPNQPQHF.

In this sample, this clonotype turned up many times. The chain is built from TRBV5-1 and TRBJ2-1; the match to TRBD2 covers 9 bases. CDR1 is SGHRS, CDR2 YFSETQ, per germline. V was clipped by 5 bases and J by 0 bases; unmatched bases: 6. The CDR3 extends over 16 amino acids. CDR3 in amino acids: CASSTLAGSSYNEQFF. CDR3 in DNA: TGCGCCAGCAGTACCCTAGCGGGGAGCTCCTACAATGAGCAGTTCTTC. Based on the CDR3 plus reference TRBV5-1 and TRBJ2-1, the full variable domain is KAGVTQTPRYLIKTRGQQVTLSCSPISGHRSVSWYQQTPGQGLQFLFEYFSETQRNKGNFPGRFSGRQFSNSRSEMNVSTLELGDSALYLCASSTLAGSSYNEQFFGPGTRLTVL.

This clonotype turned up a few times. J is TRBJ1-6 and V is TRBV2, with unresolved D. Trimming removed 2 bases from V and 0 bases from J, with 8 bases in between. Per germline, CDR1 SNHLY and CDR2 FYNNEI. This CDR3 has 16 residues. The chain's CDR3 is CASSESESSYNSPLHF. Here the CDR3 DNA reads TGTGCCAGCAGTGAATCTGAGAGCTCCTATAATTCACCCCTCCACTTT.

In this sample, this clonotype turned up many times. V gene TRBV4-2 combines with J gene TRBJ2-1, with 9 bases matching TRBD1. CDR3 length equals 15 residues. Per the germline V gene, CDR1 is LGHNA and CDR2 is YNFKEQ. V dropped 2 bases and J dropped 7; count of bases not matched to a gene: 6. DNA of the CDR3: TGTGCCAGCAGCCAAACAGGGGGCGGTTTGAATGAGCAGTTCTTC. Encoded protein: CASSQTGGGLNEQFF.

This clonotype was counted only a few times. The chain's CDR3 is CASSSIRTGNLNYGYTF. The CDR3 DNA reads TGTGCCAGCAGCTCGATTAGGACGGGAAATCTAAACTATGGCTACACCTTC. The V call is TRBV7-8, the J call TRBJ1-2; D is undetermined. The V gene lost 4 bases and the J gene lost 2 bases, with 20 bases spanning the gap. The germline V gene encodes CDR1 SGHVS and CDR2 FQNEAQ. This CDR3 comprises 17 residues.

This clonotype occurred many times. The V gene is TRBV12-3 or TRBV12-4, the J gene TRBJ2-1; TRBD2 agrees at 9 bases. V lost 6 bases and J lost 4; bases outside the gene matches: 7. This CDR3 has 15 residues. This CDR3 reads CASSLSGSKYNEQFF. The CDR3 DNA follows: TGTGCCAGCAGCCTTAGCGGGAGTAAATACAATGAGCAGTTCTTC.

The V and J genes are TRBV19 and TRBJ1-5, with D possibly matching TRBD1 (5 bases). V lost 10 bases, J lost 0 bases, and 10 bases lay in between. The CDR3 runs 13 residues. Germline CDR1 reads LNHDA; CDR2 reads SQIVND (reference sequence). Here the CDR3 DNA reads TGTGCCACGTTAGGGGTTAGCAATCAGCCCCAGCATTTT. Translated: CATLGVSNQPQHF. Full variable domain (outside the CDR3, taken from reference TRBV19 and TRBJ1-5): DGGITQSPKYLFRKEGQNVTLSCEQNLNHDAMYWYRQDPGQGLRLIYYSQIVNDFQKGDIAEGYSVSREKKESFPLTVTSAQKNPTAFYLCATLGVSNQPQHFGDGTRLSIL.

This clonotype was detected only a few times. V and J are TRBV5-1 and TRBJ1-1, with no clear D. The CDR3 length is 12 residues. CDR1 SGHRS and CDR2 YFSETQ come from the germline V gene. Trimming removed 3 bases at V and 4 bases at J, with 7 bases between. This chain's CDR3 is CASSSRGTEAFF. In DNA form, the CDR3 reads TGCGCCAGCAGCTCGAGAGGCACTGAAGCTTTCTTT.

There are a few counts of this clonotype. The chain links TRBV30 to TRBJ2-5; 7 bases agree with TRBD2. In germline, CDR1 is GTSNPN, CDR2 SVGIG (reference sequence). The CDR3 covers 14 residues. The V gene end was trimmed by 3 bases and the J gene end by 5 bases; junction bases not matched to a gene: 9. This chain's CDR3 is CAWSPSGVEETQYF. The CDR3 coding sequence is TGTGCCTGGAGCCCCAGCGGGGTGGAGGAGACCCAGTACTTC.

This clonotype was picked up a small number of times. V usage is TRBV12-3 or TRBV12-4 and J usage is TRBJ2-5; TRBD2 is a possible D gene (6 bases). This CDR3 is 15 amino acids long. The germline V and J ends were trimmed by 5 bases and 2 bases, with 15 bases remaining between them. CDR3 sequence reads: CASSPGGSGQETQYF. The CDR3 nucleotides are TGTGCCAGCAGTCCCGGGGGTAGCGGACAAGAGACCCAGTACTTC.

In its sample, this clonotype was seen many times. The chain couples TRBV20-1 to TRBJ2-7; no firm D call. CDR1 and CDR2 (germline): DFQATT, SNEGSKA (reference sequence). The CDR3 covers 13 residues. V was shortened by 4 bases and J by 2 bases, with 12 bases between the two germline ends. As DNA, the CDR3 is TGCAGTGCTACACGTGGGATCCCCTACGAGCAGTACTTC. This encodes CSATRGIPYEQYF.

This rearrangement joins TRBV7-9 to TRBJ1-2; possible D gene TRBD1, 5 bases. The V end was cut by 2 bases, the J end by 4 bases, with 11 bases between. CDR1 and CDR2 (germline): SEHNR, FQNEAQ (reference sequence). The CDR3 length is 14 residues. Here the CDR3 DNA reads TGTGCCAGCAGCTTACAGGACAAAAGCTATGGCTACACCTTC. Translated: CASSLQDKSYGYTF.

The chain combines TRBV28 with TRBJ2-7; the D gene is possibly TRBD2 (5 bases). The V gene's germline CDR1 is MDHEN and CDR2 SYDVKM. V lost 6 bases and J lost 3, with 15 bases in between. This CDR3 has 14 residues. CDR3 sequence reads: CASRARLAHYEQYF. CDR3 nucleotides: TGTGCCAGCAGGGCTCGGCTAGCACACTACGAGCAGTACTTC. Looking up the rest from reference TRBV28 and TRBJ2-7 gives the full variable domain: DVKVTQSSRYLVKRTGEKVFLECVQDMDHENMFWYRQDPGLGLRLIYFSYDVKMKEKGDIPEGYSVSREKKERFSLILESASTNQTSMYLCASRARLAHYEQYFGPGTRLTVT.

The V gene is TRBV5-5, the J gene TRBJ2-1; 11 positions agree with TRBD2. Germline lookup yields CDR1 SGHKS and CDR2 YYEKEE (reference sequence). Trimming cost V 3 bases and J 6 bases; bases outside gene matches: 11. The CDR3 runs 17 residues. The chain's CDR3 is CASSSAPHSGGANEQFF. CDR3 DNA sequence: TGTGCCAGCAGCTCCGCCCCTCATAGCGGGGGGGCCAATGAGCAGTTCTTC.

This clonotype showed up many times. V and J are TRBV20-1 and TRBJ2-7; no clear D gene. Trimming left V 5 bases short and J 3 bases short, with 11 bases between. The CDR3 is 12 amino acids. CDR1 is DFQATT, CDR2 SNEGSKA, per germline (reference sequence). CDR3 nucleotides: TGCAGTGCTCCCCCACGGGTCTACGAGCAGTACTTC. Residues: CSAPPRVYEQYF.

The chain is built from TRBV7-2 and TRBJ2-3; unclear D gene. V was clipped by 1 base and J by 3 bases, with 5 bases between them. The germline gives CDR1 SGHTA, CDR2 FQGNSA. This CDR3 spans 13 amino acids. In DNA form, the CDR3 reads TGTGCCAGCAGCTTAGGGATAACAGATACGCAGTATTTT. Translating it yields CASSLGITDTQYF.

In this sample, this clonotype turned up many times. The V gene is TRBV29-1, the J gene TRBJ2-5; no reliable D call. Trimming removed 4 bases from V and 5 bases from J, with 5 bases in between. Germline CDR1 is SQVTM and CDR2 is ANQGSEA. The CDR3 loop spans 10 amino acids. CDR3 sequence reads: CSVGAETQYF. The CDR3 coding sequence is TGCAGCGTTGGGGCTGAGACCCAGTACTTC.

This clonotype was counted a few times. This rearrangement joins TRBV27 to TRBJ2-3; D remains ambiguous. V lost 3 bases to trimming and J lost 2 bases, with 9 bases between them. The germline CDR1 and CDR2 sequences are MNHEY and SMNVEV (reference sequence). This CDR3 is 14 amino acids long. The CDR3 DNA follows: TGTGCCAGCAGTTTGCCCGGAGACACAGATACGCAGTATTTT. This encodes CASSLPGDTDTQYF.